This entry lists 30 T cell receptor beta chains sequenced from one sample in a study of blood T cell repertoires in COVID-19. Profiling relied on immunoSEQ multiplex PCR, and the TCRdb table lists in-frame clones only, not all of them. This sample carries hundreds of thousands of clones, 80% to 95% of them seen once, and the ten largest clones take around 0.84%. Source material: peripheral blood. The receptors originated from a man between 60 and 75 years old with COVID-19, enrolled during active disease.

This chain links TRBV30 with TRBJ1-2; unclear D gene. The CDR3 is made up of 16 amino acids. The V end was cut by 2 bases, the J end by 0 bases, with 16 bases between. The germline gives CDR1 GTSNPN, CDR2 SVGIG (reference sequence). CDR3 amino acids: CAWSLAAAFSNYGYTF. CDR3 sequence (DNA): TGTGCCTGGAGTTTAGCGGCGGCATTCTCTAACTATGGCTACACCTTC.

This chain links TRBV28 with TRBJ1-4; 12 bases fit TRBD1. The CDR3 has 18 residues. Germline CDR1 MDHEN, CDR2 SYDVKM. The trim removed 7 bases at V and 4 bases at J, leaving 13 bases unmatched. The CDR3 loop is CASIKYRGTGGVNEKLFF. CDR3 nucleotide sequence: TGTGCCAGCATCAAATATCGGGGGACAGGGGGCGTTAATGAAAAACTGTTTTTT.

This clone has only one observation. The rearrangement uses TRBV6-5 and TRBJ2-5; TRBD2 matches 7 bases. Losses at the gene ends were 6 bases for V and 2 bases for J; bases not matched to a gene: 6. CDR1 and CDR2 (germline): MNHEY, SVGAGI. The CDR3 consists of 14 residues. DNA for the CDR3: TGTGCCAGCAGAACTTGGGGGGGGCAAGAGACCCAGTACTTC. Protein product: CASRTWGGQETQYF.

This clone was found once. The V gene is TRBV19, the J gene TRBJ1-5; 7 positions match TRBD1. The CDR3 is 15 residues long. V shed 6 bases and J 0 bases; nucleotides not matched to a gene: 5. Germline V gene data show CDR1 as LNHDA and CDR2 as SQIVND (reference sequence). Written as DNA, the CDR3 is TGTGCCAGTAGGCCCGGACAGGTTAGCAATCAGCCCCAGCATTTT. This encodes CASRPGQVSNQPQHF. Variable domain in full (rest from reference TRBV19 and TRBJ1-5): DGGITQSPKYLFRKEGQNVTLSCEQNLNHDAMYWYRQDPGQGLRLIYYSQIVNDFQKGDIAEGYSVSREKKESFPLTVTSAQKNPTAFYLCASRPGQVSNQPQHFGDGTRLSIL.

The rearrangement joins TRBV19 to TRBJ1-1, with 7 positions matching TRBD1. Germline V gene lookup returns CDR1 LNHDA and CDR2 SQIVND (reference sequence). The CDR3 spans 15 residues. V lost 0 bases to trimming and J lost 6 bases; unmatched junction nucleotides: 7. The CDR3 DNA reads TGTGCCAGTAGTATAGAGGGCAGGGGGAAGGCTGAAGCTTTCTTT. It codes for CASSIEGRGKAEAFF.

The CDR3 DNA sequence: TGCGCCAGCAGCCGCCGACTAGCCTACAATGAGCAGTTCTTC. It encodes CASSRRLAYNEQFF. The rearrangement uses TRBV4-1 and TRBJ2-1; the D gene is possibly TRBD2 (6 bases). Germline V gene sequence: CDR1 MGHRA, CDR2 YSYEKL. This CDR3 has 14 amino acids. With 4 bases removed from V and 2 bases from J, the gap between germline ends came to 9 bases.

Of note for this clone: The junction and the germline gene differ at one end; a read error may be behind it. The V and J genes are TRBV3-1 (or the pseudogene TRBV3-2) and TRBJ1-4; possible D gene TRBD1, 5 bases. Germline CDR1 and CDR2: LGHDT and YNNKEL (reference sequence). The CDR3 runs 14 residues. The CDR3, as DNA: TGTGCCAGCAGCCTCGGGACTCCCCCTTCCTCCCCCGTTTTT. Residues: CASSLGTPPSSPVF.

The J gene is TRBJ1-1, the V gene TRBV30; D call uncertain. Trimming removed 3 bases from V and 6 bases from J, with 17 bases in between. This CDR3 has 14 residues. Germline CDR1 GTSNPN, CDR2 SVGIG (reference sequence). CDR3 sequence: CAWSATIRKAEAFF. As DNA, the CDR3 is TGTGCCTGGAGCGCGACAATAAGAAAAGCTGAAGCTTTCTTT.

The chain uses TRBV6-1 and TRBJ2-1, with 10 bases matching TRBD2. The CDR3 loop spans 16 amino acids. Germline V lookup: CDR1 MNHNS, CDR2 SASEGT. V lost 8 bases to trimming and J lost 9 bases; unmatched junction nucleotides: 16. This CDR3 reads CASGQAGGGVISEQFF. The CDR3 DNA reads as TGTGCCAGCGGTCAAGCGGGGGGGGGCGTAATTAGTGAGCAGTTCTTC.

The CDR3 is CSVGAPYNEQFF. CDR3 DNA sequence: TGCAGCGTCGGAGCCCCCTACAATGAGCAGTTCTTC. The chain carries TRBV29-1 and TRBJ2-1; D gene uncertain. Germline V gene sequence: CDR1 SQVTM, CDR2 ANQGSEA. V was cut by 6 bases and J by 2 bases, with 8 bases left in between. The CDR3 length is 12 residues.

The gene calls are TRBV25-1 and TRBJ2-7; no clear D gene. Deletions cut 9 bases from V and 0 bases from J, with 9 bases between. The CDR3 is made up of 12 amino acids. CDR1 and CDR2 (germline): MGHDK, SYGVNS. The CDR3 DNA is TGTGCCAGGCTACCCCTCTCCTACGAGCAGTACTTC. It translates to CARLPLSYEQYF.

The chain uses TRBV19 and TRBJ1-5, with D perhaps TRBD1 (6 bases). Trimming cost V 4 bases and J 1 base, with 8 bases left between them. The CDR3 runs to 14 residues. The germline CDR1 and CDR2 sequences are LNHDA and SQIVND (reference sequence). The DNA of the CDR3 is TGTGCCAGTAGTACAGGGGCGAGCAATCAGCCCCAGCATTTT. Its protein product is CASSTGASNQPQHF.

This rearrangement joins TRBV4-2 to TRBJ2-3; 8 nucleotides line up with TRBD2. V was clipped by 1 base and J by 4 bases; unmatched bases: 4. This CDR3 has 15 amino acids. The V gene's germline CDR1 is LGHNA and CDR2 YNFKEQ. CDR3 sequence: CASSQGGRSPDTQYF. CDR3 nucleotides: TGTGCCAGCAGCCAAGGCGGGAGGAGTCCAGATACGCAGTATTTT.

The genes are TRBV6-5 and TRBJ1-6, with TRBD1 as a possible D gene (6 bases). V lost 5 bases and J 3 bases, leaving 8 bases between the germline ends. Per germline, CDR1 MNHEY and CDR2 SVGAGI. This CDR3 is 14 amino acids long. The CDR3 coding sequence is TGTGCCAGCAGTACGGACAGCTATAATTCACCCCTCCACTTT. Encoded protein: CASSTDSYNSPLHF.

V usage is TRBV12-3 or TRBV12-4 and J usage is TRBJ1-5; D is undetermined. Trimming removed 1 base at V and 7 bases at J, with 5 bases between. The CDR3 extends over 12 amino acids. The CDR3 region is CASSLVLQPQHF. CDR3 nucleotides: TGTGCCAGCAGTTTAGTACTCCAGCCCCAGCATTTT.

This clone was detected only once. The genes are TRBV7-9 and TRBJ2-7; the match to TRBD1 covers 7 bases. V lost 5 bases and J lost 4; bases outside the gene matches: 8. Germline V gene sequence: CDR1 SEHNR, CDR2 FQNEAQ (reference sequence). This CDR3 region has 14 residues. CDR3 coding DNA: TGTGCCAGCAGCCCCCGGGACAGAATATACGAGCAGTACTTC. It is translated as CASSPRDRIYEQYF.

The sample holds a few counts of this clone. This chain links TRBV3-1 (or the pseudogene TRBV3-2) with TRBJ2-3; D is unresolved. Trimming removed 0 bases at V and 4 bases at J, with 8 bases between. The CDR3 consists of 14 residues. Germline CDR1 is LGHDT and CDR2 is YNNKEL (reference sequence). The CDR3: CASSQDARPDTQYF. In DNA form, the CDR3 reads TGTGCCAGCAGCCAAGATGCGAGGCCAGATACGCAGTATTTT.

The V and J genes are TRBV10-3 and TRBJ2-7; tentatively, D is TRBD2 (5 bases). Looked up from germline, CDR1 is ENHRY and CDR2 is SYGVKD. Between the trimmed V and J ends, which lost 4 bases and 0 bases, there was a span of 13 bases. The CDR3 consists of 15 residues. The CDR3 loop is CAISGEGENSYEQYF. The CDR3 bases are TGTGCCATCAGTGGTGAGGGAGAAAACTCCTACGAGCAGTACTTC.

In its sample, this clone was seen a few times. The gene calls are TRBV12-3 or TRBV12-4 and TRBJ2-1; D may be TRBD2 (5 bases). The V end lost 8 bases, the J end lost 5 bases, and 13 bases lay between the germline ends. CDR3 length: 13 residues. The CDR3 loop reads CASLPSGDNEQFF. The CDR3 DNA reads as TGTGCCAGCCTTCCCAGCGGAGACAATGAGCAGTTCTTC.

This chain joins TRBV7-2 and TRBJ2-7; 11 bases fit TRBD2. The CDR3 runs to 18 residues. Germline CDR1 reads SGHTA; CDR2 reads FQGNSA. V lost 3 bases to trimming and J lost 2 bases; unmatched junction nucleotides: 12. CDR3 coding DNA: TGTGCCAGCAGCTTGGAAGCCAAAAGGGGACTAGCGGCCTACGAGCAGTACTTC. Translation: CASSLEAKRGLAAYEQYF.

The chain has TRBV28 and TRBJ2-7; the D gene is possibly TRBD2 (5 bases). Deletions cut 6 bases from V and 7 bases from J, with 22 bases between. The CDR3 sequence is 15 residues long. Germline CDR1 reads MDHEN; CDR2 reads SYDVKM. The CDR3 sequence: CASSLSEARDREQYF. The DNA of the CDR3 is TGTGCCAGCAGCTTAAGCGAGGCCCGGGATAGGGAGCAGTACTTC.

This clone showed up just once. The chain is built from TRBV19 and TRBJ2-7; TRBD1 might be the D (5 bases). Trimming removed 3 bases from V and 5 bases from J, with 11 bases in between. The CDR3 totals 13 residues. The V gene's germline CDR1 is LNHDA and CDR2 SQIVND (reference sequence). CDR3 coding DNA: TGTGCCAGTAGTATCGCTGGACAAGACGAGCAGTACTTC. Translating it yields CASSIAGQDEQYF.

The rearrangement joins TRBV4-3 to TRBJ1-2; maybe TRBD1 (5 bases). V was shortened by 5 bases and J by 1 base, with 11 bases between the two germline ends. CDR1 and CDR2 from the germline V gene are LGHNA and YSLEER. This CDR3 region has 14 residues. The CDR3 here is CASSEIGGNYGYTF. In DNA form, the CDR3 reads TGCGCCAGCAGCGAGATCGGGGGTAACTATGGCTACACCTTC.

This sequence joins TRBV6-5 and TRBJ1-2, with TRBD1 matching 7 bases. The CDR3 is 15 amino acids. CDR1 MNHEY and CDR2 SVGAGI come from the germline V gene. J lost 8 bases, V lost 7 bases, and 16 bases had no gene match. The CDR3 region has the DNA TGTGCCAGCAAGCCGGGAAGGCAGGGGGTAAGCGGCTACACCTTC. It specifies CASKPGRQGVSGYTF.

J is TRBJ2-2 and V is TRBV2; tentative D call: TRBD1 (6 bases). The CDR3 spans 14 residues. The V end lost 5 bases, the J end lost 7 bases, and 14 bases lay between the germline ends. Germline CDR1 and CDR2: SNHLY and FYNNEI. This CDR3 is CASSLQGIGGELFF. The CDR3 coding sequence is TGTGCCAGCAGTCTACAGGGTATAGGCGGGGAGCTGTTTTTT.

This clone was picked up one time. V and J are TRBV18 and TRBJ2-7; TRBD1 matches 10 bases. The CDR3 runs to 17 residues. Germline V gene lookup returns CDR1 KGHSH and CDR2 LQKENI. V was clipped by 3 bases and J by 2 bases; unmatched bases: 10. The CDR3 protein is CASSPRRPGTGAYEQYF. For the CDR3, the DNA is TGTGCCAGCTCACCCCGACGTCCCGGGACAGGGGCCTACGAGCAGTACTTC.

This chain connects TRBV5-4 to TRBJ2-3; D might be TRBD1 (6 bases). Trimming took off 5 bases at V and 0 bases at J, with 13 bases between the two ends. The CDR3 is made up of 15 amino acids. Germline V gene sequence: CDR1 SGHNT, CDR2 YYREEE (reference sequence). CDR3 protein: CASRPGTRSTDTQYF. In DNA, the CDR3 is TGTGCCAGCAGACCCGGGACACGGAGCACAGATACGCAGTATTTT.

This chain joins TRBV28 and TRBJ1-4; 10 bases fit TRBD1. The junction had 2 bases not matched to a gene; V was cut back by 8 bases and J by 5 bases. There are 13 residues in the CDR3. CDR1 and CDR2 from the germline V gene are MDHEN and SYDVKM. For the CDR3, the DNA is TGTGCCAGCGGGGGACAGGGGAATGAAAAACTGTTTTTT. Its protein product is CASGGQGNEKLFF.

This rearrangement joins TRBV9 to TRBJ1-5, with 10 bases aligning to TRBD1. The germline V gene has CDR1 SGDLS and CDR2 YYNGEE. Trimming at V came to 4 bases and at J to 6 bases, leaving 7 bases not matched to a gene. The CDR3 has 15 amino acids. CDR3 in amino acids: CASSPGGQGLQPQHF. The CDR3 coding sequence is TGTGCCAGCAGCCCGGGGGGACAGGGGCTTCAGCCCCAGCATTTT.

The CDR3 spells CASSPGQGGGNQPQHF. The CDR3 DNA sequence: TGCGCCAGCAGCCCCGGACAGGGAGGAGGCAATCAGCCCCAGCATTTT. The chain joins TRBV4-1 to TRBJ1-5; 8 nucleotides agree with TRBD1. Trimming removed 4 bases from V and 2 bases from J; junction bases left unmatched: 7. This CDR3 is 16 amino acids long. Germline loops: CDR1 MGHRA, CDR2 YSYEKL.